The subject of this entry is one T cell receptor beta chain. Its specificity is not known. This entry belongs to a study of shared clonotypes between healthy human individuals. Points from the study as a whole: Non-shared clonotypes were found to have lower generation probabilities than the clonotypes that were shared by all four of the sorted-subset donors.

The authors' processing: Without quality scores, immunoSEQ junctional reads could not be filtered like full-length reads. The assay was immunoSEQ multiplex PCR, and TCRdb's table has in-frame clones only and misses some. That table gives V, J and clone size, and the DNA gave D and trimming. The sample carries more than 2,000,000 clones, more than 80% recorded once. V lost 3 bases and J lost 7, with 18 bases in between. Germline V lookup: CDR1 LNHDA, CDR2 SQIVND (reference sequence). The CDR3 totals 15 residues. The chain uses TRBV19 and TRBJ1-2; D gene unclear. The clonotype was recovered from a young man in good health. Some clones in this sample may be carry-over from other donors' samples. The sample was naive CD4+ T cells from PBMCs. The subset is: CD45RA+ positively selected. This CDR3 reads CASSILSREFFGYTF. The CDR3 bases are TGTGCCAGTAGTATCTTGTCCCGGGAGTTCTTTGGCTACACCTTC.